This T cell receptor beta chain was profiled in a study of shared clonotypes between healthy human individuals. There are 13 residues in the CDR3. In germline, CDR1 is MGHRA, CDR2 YSYEKL. J gave up 6 bases and V 4 bases, and 2 bases lay outside the gene matches. Deep was the level at which the assay was run. Method: immunoSEQ multiplex PCR; TCRdb's copy keeps in-frame clones and lacks some. The repertoire holds fewer than 550,000 clones, with about three quarters as singletons. The genes are TRBV4-1 and TRBJ2-1; TRBD1 aligns across 8 bases. This clonotype originated in a woman aged 40-49 years in good health. Some clones in this sample may be carry-over from other donors' samples. The sequenced sample consisted of PBMCs. CDR3 sequence reads: CASSRDRFNEQFF. The DNA of the CDR3 is TGCGCCAGCAGCCGGGACAGGTTCAATGAGCAGTTCTTC.